This T cell receptor beta chain is drawn from a study of T-cell memory formation after mild COVID-19. TCRalpha and TCRbeta libraries used 5'RACE with constant-segment primers and UMIs. One entry per CDR3 protein, called by TCRdb with MiXCR from the 5' RACE reads. The sample yields 400,000 to 550,000 distinct CDR3 sequences, around 27% seen once. In regard to this clonotype: Its antigen is as yet unknown.

The CDR3 runs 15 residues. Germline CDR1 is MNHEY and CDR2 is SVGEGT. V dropped 4 bases and J dropped 0 bases, with 7 bases sitting between them. Study results and caveats: The SARS-CoV-2 specificity of second-wave clones reaching peak at day 37 remained unverified.

The chain links TRBV6-2 or TRBV6-3 to TRBJ2-6, with D possibly TRBD2 on 5 matching bases. The sample taken for sequencing was PBMCs or a T cell subset sorted from them (not recorded which). The receptor was isolated from an adult woman who had mild COVID-19 (a few samples of this study predate the infection). Cell type and time point are not known. The CDR3 bases are TGTGCCAGCAGTTTGGAGGACTCTGGGGCCAACGTCCTGACTTTC. It translates to CASSLEDSGANVLTF.